This T cell receptor (beta chain) derives from a study of regulatory T cells in long-lasting Graves disease (dated by TCRdb to 2020 to 2023). In terms of the full investigation: Newly diagnosed Graves' disease patients had taken antithyroid drugs for less than 3 months. This study used TCR sequencing and RNA sequencing of peripheral blood to compare persistent Graves' disease patients against newly diagnosed Graves' disease patients. The study took place in China and was registered as a clinical trial. A total of 33 samples underwent TCR sequencing, from about 13 patients with persistent Graves' disease and some 20 patients with newly diagnosed Graves' disease. The paper as a whole reports these results and caveats: Only peripheral blood was studied, because thyroid tissue, the primary lesion, was inaccessible. Preferential use of TRBV28, TRBJ1-2 and TRBJ2-5 was observed in persistent disease, whereas TRBV20-1 and TRBJ2-1 were favored in newly diagnosed disease. Lower TCR Shannon entropy and fewer highly expanded clones were observed in persistent Graves' disease patients than in newly diagnosed patients, which suggested clonal expansion. Patients with persistent disease shared more public clonotypes (about 2,700) than newly diagnosed patients did (more than 900). Only the TCR beta chain was sequenced and analyzed. As a limitation, the authors acknowledged that the small sample size may reduce accuracy.

The germline ends are 10 bases apart after V is trimmed by 4 bases and J by 0 bases. CDR1 and CDR2, looked up from the germline V gene, are SQVTM and ANQGSEA. The CDR3, from cysteine to phenylalanine, totals 13 residues. Only CDR3 DNA is held: 39 bases, read in frame from base 1. The time point label, read with the paper, signifies: newly diagnosed GD, antithyroid drugs for less than 3 months. For both TCR sequencing and RNA sequencing, RNA was extracted from PBMCs using TRIzol. The diagnosis of Graves' disease was made according to American Thyroid Association guidelines. Patients for the study were recruited at an endocrinology department in Xi'an, China. From each patient, about 9 milliliters of peripheral blood was collected into an EDTA anticoagulant tube. Ficoll Paque Plus density gradient separation was used to isolate PBMCs, and no additional T cell sorting was done. An Agilent 2100 Bioanalyzer and agarose gel were used to check RNA quality, while a NanoDrop 2000 measured RNA concentration.

The sample holds many counts of this clonotype. It has no known antigen specificity. Per-base quality was not reported, and no clone a single base away is much larger than it. The library came from multiplex PCR. Sequenced using an Illumina HiSeq 4000. To build TCR beta libraries, CDR3 regions were amplified by Arm-PCR using iRepertoire HTBI primers. Before sequencing, the PCR products went through gel purification. The original pipeline was this. Across samples, 60 to 70 TRBV and 13 to 15 TRBJ segments were identified and used for gene usage analysis of CDR3 amino acid clonotypes. COPE and FqMerger were used to merge the filtered high-quality paired reads into contigs. Contigs were aligned with BLAST to IMGT TRBV, TRBD and TRBJ reference genes, and CDR3 was defined per IMGT. Any clonotype with a frequency above 0.1% was counted as a highly expanded clone. Shannon entropy served as the measure of repertoire diversity, while the Gini coefficient captured V-J evenness. A clonotype found in more than one individual was treated as public. TCRdb applied fastp at Q25 and MiXCR to the public reads, then kept only in-frame beta chains. Rows are combined by CDR3 protein, so each entry shows the most common genes and DNA. The authors' filters were not applied to this entry. Within this sample are approximately 540,000 distinct CDR3 sequences, with around 12% of them counted one time only. Of the sample, 8.9% is held by the ten largest clones.

These data were also reused for a study on T cells in Graves' hyperthyroidism and ophthalmopathy. Looking at the second paper: Stable Graves' hyperthyroidism was defined as the absence of progression to ophthalmopathy over 18 months of follow-up. Hyperthyroidism patients were newly diagnosed, with disease duration under 2 months, and aged 18 to 65 years. Patients with uncontrolled infections, other autoimmune diseases, pregnancy or lactation were excluded. Diagnoses were established on the basis of clinical symptoms, serum thyroxine and TRAb, thyroid ultrasound, and orbital computed tomography. A first-round RT-PCR of the TCR CDR3 used the HTBI primer set with the Qiagen OneStep RT-PCR kit. Most expanded thyroid clonotypes (frequency above 0.001) were also detected in blood, suggesting blood repertoires may reflect thyroid immune responses. A model built on a 13 V-J signature distinguished ophthalmopathy from stable hyperthyroidism, reaching about 88% sensitivity and around 81% specificity in cross-validation and 80%/75% in testing. In validation, the model predicted progression to ophthalmopathy with 55% to 71% sensitivity and roughly 75% specificity, a median of 6.5 months before onset. TCR V-J signatures able to tell the groups apart were searched for in a discovery cohort of 95 to 100 patients, of whom around 43 had Graves' ophthalmopathy and roughly 57 had stable Graves' hyperthyroidism. Prospective prediction of ophthalmopathy was tested in an independent validation cohort of some 20 hyperthyroidism patients and roughly 16 patients who later progressed to ophthalmopathy. The roughly 94 discovery patients were randomly divided into training and test sets at a 7:3 ratio. Thyroid tissue and blood T-cell repertoires from roughly 6 Graves' hyperthyroidism patients were also compared in the study. Once sampling was done, hyperthyroidism patients were given methimazole at a starting dose of 30 mg daily, whereas ophthalmopathy patients were given high-dose intravenous methylprednisolone. Libraries were constructed in a second round of multiplex PCR, after which size selection and purification were performed. Sequencing of the libraries was done on an Illumina HiSeq2000 using paired-end 100 bp reads. SOAPnuke was used to process the raw data, with reads discarded if the reads contained adapters or uncalled bases, had a mean Phred below 15, or lacked an exact constant-primer or identifier match. COPE v1.2.5 was used to merge high-quality paired reads, and clonotypes were defined as unique nucleotide sequences. MiTCR v1.1 was used to align clonotypes to the IMGT TRBV, TRBD and TRBJ reference segments. Only V-J combinations with frequency above 0.0001, covering 99.2% of repertoires, were analysed. A TCS score was defined as the ratio between F50 (clonal expansion) and ExV (chaos), using BLOSUM62-based TCRdist between CDR3 peptides within each V-J. Welch's t-statistics and random forest reduced 500 to 650 V-J features to 10 to 15, which were used in a naive Bayes classifier (R e1071). No statistical method was used to set the sample size in advance, and investigators knew the group allocation. The paper describes TCR Vbeta CDR3 sequencing of 140 or so peripheral blood samples, made up of some 42 ophthalmopathy patients, more than 70 hyperthyroidism patients and 17 progressor patients.

Sequencing was performed on peripheral blood mononuclear cells (PBMCs), taken at new diagnosis, from a patient treated with antithyroid drugs. The sequence was obtained from a woman in her 30s with Graves disease. Donor details come from another sample of the same person, matched by shared clones. This receptor chain uses TRBV29-1 and TRBJ2-7; no confident D gene assignment can be made. The CDR3 reads CSVGSGSSYEQYF. Here is the DNA: TGCAGCGTTGGCTCGGGCTCCTCCTACGAGCAGTACTTC.